This T cell receptor (beta chain) was identified in a study of regulatory T cells in long-lasting Graves disease (dated by TCRdb to 2020 to 2023). With respect to the entire study: In the newly diagnosed Graves' disease group, patients had been taking antithyroid drugs for less than 3 months. The study was conducted in China and was registered as a clinical trial. TCR sequencing covered roughly 13 persistent and roughly 20 newly diagnosed Graves' disease patients, about 35 samples in total. Patients with persistent Graves' disease were compared with patients with newly diagnosed Graves' disease using TCR sequencing and RNA sequencing of peripheral blood.

Note on this clonotype: Its antigen remains unidentified. No base quality values were provided; no much bigger clone lies one nucleotide off.

The CDR3 has 13 amino acids, counting the end cysteine and phenylalanine. The sequence is cut down to CDR3 DNA, 39 bases in frame from base 1. V is cut back by 2 bases and J by 5 bases, with 2 bases in the junction unmatched. From the germline V gene, CDR1 is LGHNA and CDR2 is YSLEER. The investigation overall reported the following: Sequencing and analysis were restricted to the TCR beta chain. Preferential use of TRBV28, TRBJ1-2 and TRBJ2-5 was observed in persistent disease, whereas TRBV20-1 and TRBJ2-1 were favored in newly diagnosed disease. Peripheral blood alone was examined, since thyroid tissue, which constituted the primary lesion, could not be accessed. The authors acknowledged the small sample size as a limitation that may reduce accuracy. Patients with persistent disease shared more public clonotypes (about 2,700) than newly diagnosed patients did (approximately 990). Lower TCR Shannon entropy and fewer highly expanded clones were observed in persistent Graves' disease patients than in newly diagnosed patients, which suggested clonal expansion.

Libraries were built with multiplex PCR. Sequencer: Illumina HiSeq 4000. CDR3 regions were amplified by Arm-PCR with iRepertoire HTBI primers to construct TCR beta libraries. Before sequencing, the PCR products went through gel purification. The original methods were these. Gene usage analysis of CDR3 amino acid clonotypes relied on the approximately 60 TRBV and around 14 TRBJ segments identified across samples. COPE and FqMerger were used to merge filtered high-quality paired reads into contigs. BLAST was used to align contigs to IMGT TRBV, TRBD and TRBJ reference genes, with CDR3 defined following IMGT. Clonotypes above 0.1% frequency were classified as highly expanded clones. Shannon entropy was used to measure repertoire diversity, and the Gini coefficient was used to measure V-J evenness. A clonotype was considered public if more than one individual shared it. The raw public data were reprocessed by TCRdb itself: fastp quality trimming at Q25, MiXCR clonotype calling, in-frame beta chains only. Here each entry gathers all rows of one CDR3 protein and keeps the most common genes and DNA. The V and J calls and clone size come from TCRdb's table, not from the authors' own analysis. The sample table holds approximately 360,000 distinct CDR3 sequences, of which approximately 10% were seen once. Under 20% of the sample lies in the top ten.

The time point label corresponds to: newly diagnosed GD, antithyroid drugs for less than 3 months. RNA was extracted from PBMCs in TRIzol for both TCR sequencing and RNA sequencing. Graves' disease was diagnosed according to American Thyroid Association guidelines. Recruitment of patients was carried out at an endocrinology department in Xi'an, China. Each patient gave around 9.2 milliliters of peripheral blood, collected in an EDTA anticoagulant tube. Ficoll Paque Plus density gradient separation was used to isolate PBMCs, and no further T cell sorting was performed. An Agilent 2100 Bioanalyzer and agarose gel were used to assess RNA quality, and a NanoDrop 2000 was used to measure RNA concentration. This sample also belongs to another study, concerning T cells in Graves' hyperthyroidism and ophthalmopathy. That second report states: Stable Graves' hyperthyroidism was defined as the absence of progression to ophthalmopathy over 18 months of follow-up. The hyperthyroidism patients were between 18 and 65 years old and newly diagnosed, with a disease duration of less than 2 months. Patients with uncontrolled infections, other autoimmune diseases, pregnancy or lactation were excluded. Clinical symptoms, serum thyroxine and TRAb, thyroid ultrasound, and orbital computed tomography formed the basis for the diagnoses. A first-round RT-PCR of the TCR CDR3 used the HTBI primer set with the Qiagen OneStep RT-PCR kit. Most expanded thyroid clonotypes (frequency above 0.001) were also detected in blood, a finding suggesting that blood repertoires may reflect thyroid immune responses. A 13 V-J signature model separated ophthalmopathy from stable hyperthyroidism, with just over 85% sensitivity and about 81% specificity in cross-validation and 80%/75% in testing. In validation, progression to ophthalmopathy was predicted by the model with 70.59% sensitivity and just over 72% specificity, a median of approximately 6.5 months before onset. To identify distinguishing TCR V-J signatures, a discovery cohort of around 100 patients was used, comprising 43 with Graves' ophthalmopathy and around 60 with stable Graves' hyperthyroidism. An independent validation cohort of some 18 hyperthyroidism patients and approximately 16 patients who later progressed to ophthalmopathy tested prospective prediction of ophthalmopathy. For training and testing, the 100 or so patients in the discovery cohort were randomly divided in a 7:3 ratio. Thyroid tissue and blood T-cell repertoires from about six Graves' hyperthyroidism patients were also compared in the study. After sampling, hyperthyroidism patients received methimazole starting at 30 mg daily, and ophthalmopathy patients received high-dose intravenous methylprednisolone. Libraries were constructed in a second round of multiplex PCR, after which size selection and purification were carried out. Libraries were sequenced paired-end with 100 bp reads on an Illumina HiSeq2000. Raw data were processed with SOAPnuke, discarding reads with adapters, uncalled bases, mean Phred below 15, or no exact constant-primer or identifier match. COPE v1.2.5 was used to merge high-quality paired reads, and clonotypes were defined as unique nucleotide sequences. MiTCR v1.1 was used to align the clonotypes against IMGT TRBV, TRBD and TRBJ reference segments. Only V-J combinations with frequency above 0.0001, covering approximately 99% of repertoires, were analysed. A TCS score was defined as the ratio of F50 (clonal expansion) to E x V (chaos), with BLOSUM62-based TCRdist applied between CDR3 peptides within each V-J. Welch's t-statistics and random forest reduced fewer than 550 V-J features to fewer than 15, which were used in a naive Bayes classifier (R e1071). No statistical method was used to set the sample size in advance, and investigators knew the group allocation. The paper describes TCR Vbeta CDR3 sequencing of 130 to 150 peripheral blood samples, made up of about 40 ophthalmopathy patients, approximately 76 hyperthyroidism patients and 17 progressor patients.

This receptor was taken from a woman between 18 and 29 years old with Graves disease. Donor details come from another sample of the same person, matched by shared clones. The sequences come from peripheral blood mononuclear cells (PBMCs), collected at new diagnosis, from a patient treated with antithyroid drugs. Recombination connected TRBV4-3 to TRBJ1-1, with 7 bases matching TRBD1. The sequenced DNA: TGCGCCAGCAGCCAAATACAGGGGACTGAAGCTTTCTTT. It is translated as CASSQIQGTEAFF.